The source of this T cell receptor beta chain is a study of CD8 T cells in Susac syndrome. Overall study context: At the time their blood was drawn, patients with Susac syndrome were either therapy-naive, on corticosteroids (with some of them also receiving intravenous immunoglobulin), or on intravenous immunoglobulin alone.

Study conclusions and caveats: As acknowledged by the study, its TCR sequencing and HLA analysis included a relatively small number of individuals.

Negative magnetic isolation gave CD8+ and CD4+ cells; FACS enriched CD8+ TEMRA. With random hexamers, about 0.45 to 1 ug RNA was reverse transcribed. Across 54 Vbeta and 13 Jbeta, immunoSEQ multiplex PCR amplified TCR beta CDR3. One entry per CDR3 protein, called by TCRdb with MiXCR from the immunoSEQ multiplex PCR reads. This table holds 140,000 to 150,000 distinct CDR3 sequences, nearly 97% found once. In its sample, this clonotype was seen once. Antigen unknown. This TCR was sampled from a human donor with Susac syndrome. The material sequenced was CD4+ T cells from PBMCs.

Here the CDR3 reads CASSLVGNNEQFF. The DNA of the CDR3 is TGTGCCAGCAGTTTGGTGGGAAACAATGAGCAGTTCTTC. This sequence joins TRBV25-1 and TRBJ2-1; D not resolved. This CDR3 comprises 13 residues. Trimming took 5 bases from V and 5 from J, leaving 10 bases between them. Germline V lookup: CDR1 MGHDK, CDR2 SYGVNS.